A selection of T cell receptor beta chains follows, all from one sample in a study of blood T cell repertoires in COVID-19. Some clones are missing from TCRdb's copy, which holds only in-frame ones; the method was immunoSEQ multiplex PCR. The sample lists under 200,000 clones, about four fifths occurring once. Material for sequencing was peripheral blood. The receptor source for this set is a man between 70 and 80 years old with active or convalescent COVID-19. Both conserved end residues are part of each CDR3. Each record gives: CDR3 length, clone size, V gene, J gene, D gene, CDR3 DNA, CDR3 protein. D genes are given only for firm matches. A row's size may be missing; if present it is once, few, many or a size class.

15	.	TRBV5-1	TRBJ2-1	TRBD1	TGCGCCAGCAGCTTTGGGACAGGGTCCAACAATGAGCAGTTCTTC	CASSFGTGSNNEQFF
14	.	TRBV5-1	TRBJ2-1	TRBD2	TGCGCCAGCAGCTTAAGGACTAGCTTCGATGAGCAGTTCTTC	CASSLRTSFDEQFF
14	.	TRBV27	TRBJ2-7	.	TGTGCCAGCAGCCCCGTCAGAGGGAGGTACGAGCAGTACTTC	CASSPVRGRYEQYF
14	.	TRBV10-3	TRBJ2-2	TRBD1	TGTGCCATCAGACTAGGACAGGGGTCCGGGGAGCTGTTTTTT	CAIRLGQGSGELFF
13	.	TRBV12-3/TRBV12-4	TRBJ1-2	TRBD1	TGTGCCAGCAGCCCAACAGGGGGGTATGGCTACACCTTC	CASSPTGGYGYTF
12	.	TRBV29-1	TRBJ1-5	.	TGCAGCGTTAGGGACACCAATCAGCCCCAGCATTTT	CSVRDTNQPQHF
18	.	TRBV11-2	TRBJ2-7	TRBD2	TGTGCCAGCAGCTTAGGGCTTAGTATGGGACTAGCGGTCTACGAGCAGTACTTC	CASSLGLSMGLAVYEQYF
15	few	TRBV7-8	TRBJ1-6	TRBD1	TGTGCCAGCAGCACGATGACAGGGAGTCTTTCACCCCTCCACTTT	CASSTMTGSLSPLHF
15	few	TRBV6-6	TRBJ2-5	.	TGTGCCAGCAGTTACTCCCCTCCAGGAGGAGAGACCCAGTACTTC	CASSYSPPGGETQYF
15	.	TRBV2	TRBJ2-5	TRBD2	TGTGCCAGCCGACTTAGCGGGGGGGCCCTGGAGACCCAGTACTTC	CASRLSGGALETQYF
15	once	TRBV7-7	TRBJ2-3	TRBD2	TGTGCCAGCAGCGTAGCGGGGGGGCGTTCAGATACGCAGTATTTT	CASSVAGGRSDTQYF
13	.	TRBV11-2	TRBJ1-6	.	TGTGCCAGCAGCTTCCAGGGAAATTCACCCCTCCACTTT	CASSFQGNSPLHF
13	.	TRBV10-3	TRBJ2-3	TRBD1	TGTGCCATCAGTGTTGGGACAGGGGATACGCAGTATTTT	CAISVGTGDTQYF